These 21 T cell receptor beta chains came from one sample sequenced in a study of PD-1 blockade in classical Hodgkin lymphoma. Each patient experienced a relapse that followed autologous stem cell transplantation, and brentuximab vedotin exposure varied. The method was immunoSEQ multiplex PCR; TCRdb's version includes in-frame clones alone and lacks a portion of them. The table has 35,000 to 40,000 clones, 80% to 90% seen once. The sample in question was peripheral blood mononuclear cells (PBMCs), obtained before the second cycle of nivolumab. These receptors were collected from a human donor with classical Hodgkin lymphoma.

The chain recombines TRBV11-2 with TRBJ2-7; D is perhaps TRBD2 (5 bases). This CDR3 has 15 residues. CDR1 is SGHAT, CDR2 FQNNGV, per germline. V lost 2 bases and J lost 0, with 11 bases in between. The CDR3 DNA reads TGTGCCAGCAGCTTAACTAGACAAGGCTCCTACGAGCAGTACTTC. Protein: CASSLTRQGSYEQYF.

The chain's CDR3 is CASTETGIYEWQYF. The CDR3 DNA reads as TGTGCCAGCACGGAGACAGGGATATACGAGTGGCAGTACTTC. This sequence joins TRBV2 and TRBJ2-7; TRBD1 agrees at 7 bases. Germline V gives CDR1 SNHLY, CDR2 FYNNEI. Losses at the gene ends were 7 bases for V and 9 bases for J; bases not matched to a gene: 15. The CDR3 is 14 amino acids.

The chain employs TRBV7-9 and TRBJ2-7; D is possibly TRBD1 or TRBD2 (5 bases each). This CDR3 is 18 amino acids long. Per germline, CDR1 SEHNR and CDR2 FQNEAQ (reference sequence). The V end lost 0 bases, the J end lost 4 bases, and 22 bases lay between the germline ends. CDR3 sequence: CASSLAHSRDARKYEQYF. The CDR3 DNA is TGTGCCAGCAGCTTAGCACATTCCCGGGACGCGCGAAAGTACGAGCAGTACTTC.

The V and J genes are TRBV6-6 and TRBJ2-2, with TRBD1 matching over 11 bases. Germline V gene sequence: CDR1 MNHNY, CDR2 SVGAGI (reference sequence). The CDR3 sequence is 15 residues long. With 7 bases clipped from V and 6 bases from J, the junction kept 7 bases outside the gene matches. The CDR3: CASKIWGQGAGELFF. The CDR3, as DNA: TGTGCCAGCAAAATTTGGGGACAGGGGGCCGGGGAGCTGTTTTTT.

The chain couples TRBV15 to TRBJ1-2, with a tentative D call TRBD1 (6 bases). Germline V gene data show CDR1 as LNHNV and CDR2 as YYDKDF (reference sequence). The V and J ends lost 4 bases and 0 bases respectively, with 15 bases between them. The length of the CDR3 is 16 residues. The CDR3 sequence: CATSKTGLVANYGYTF. The CDR3 coding sequence is TGTGCCACCAGCAAAACAGGGTTAGTGGCTAACTATGGCTACACCTTC.

V gene TRBV7-9 combines with J gene TRBJ1-1; D is ambiguous. The germline CDR1 and CDR2 sequences are SEHNR and FQNEAQ (reference sequence). The germline V and J ends were trimmed by 2 bases and 4 bases, with 11 bases remaining between them. This CDR3 has 14 residues. In nucleotides, the CDR3 is TGTGCCAGCAGCTTATCAGGCGCTACCACTGAAGCTTTCTTT. Its protein is CASSLSGATTEAFF.

J is TRBJ1-1 and V is TRBV5-1; D gene ambiguous. From germline, CDR1 is SGHRS and CDR2 YFSETQ. CDR3 length: 13 amino acids. Trimming took off 5 bases at V and 3 bases at J, with 11 bases between the two ends. CDR3 in DNA: TGCGCCAGCAGGGTTTTGGAATACACTGAAGCTTTCTTT. Its protein is CASRVLEYTEAFF.

CDR3 loop: CASSRTSGSPIGNEQFF. The CDR3 DNA follows: TGTGCCAGTAGTAGGACTAGCGGGAGTCCTATCGGCAATGAGCAGTTCTTC. The genes are TRBV19 and TRBJ2-1, with 13 positions matching TRBD2. V trimming: 4 bases; J trimming: 6 bases; junction bases outside the gene matches: 9. The CDR3 extends over 17 amino acids. Germline V lookup: CDR1 LNHDA, CDR2 SQIVND (reference sequence).

The chain carries TRBV2 and TRBJ2-7, with a weak D call TRBD2 (6 bases). V was trimmed by 8 bases and J by 0 bases, leaving 20 bases between them. CDR1 and CDR2 from the germline V gene are SNHLY and FYNNEI. This CDR3 spans 16 amino acids. The CDR3 protein is CASYGVGGQSSYEQYF. CDR3 bases: TGTGCCAGCTACGGAGTGGGAGGTCAAAGCTCCTACGAGCAGTACTTC.

The rearrangement joins TRBV7-9 to TRBJ2-1, with a tentative D call TRBD2 (7 bases). There are 17 residues in the CDR3. Trimming left V 1 base short and J 0 bases short, with 13 bases between. Germline V gene lookup returns CDR1 SEHNR and CDR2 FQNEAQ (reference sequence). CDR3 sequence (DNA): TGTGCCAGCAGCTTAGTGGGGGGGCCCTACTCCTACAATGAGCAGTTCTTC. It encodes CASSLVGGPYSYNEQFF.

V is TRBV6-5 and J is TRBJ1-3; 9 nucleotides agree with TRBD1. The V segment lost 4 bases and the J segment 8 bases; nucleotides outside the gene matches: 9. Germline CDR1 and CDR2: MNHEY and SVGAGI. The CDR3 runs to 15 residues. The CDR3 DNA sequence: TGTGCCAGCAGTTCCCCCGGGACAGGGATCCACACCATATATTTT. Residues: CASSSPGTGIHTIYF.

This chain joins TRBV5-8 and TRBJ2-2; 7 bases agree with TRBD2. Germline values: CDR1 SGHTS, CDR2 YDEGEE. The CDR3 spans 16 residues. With V trimmed by 0 bases and J by 1 base, 3 bases remained unmatched. CDR3 nucleotide sequence: TGTGCCAGCAGCTTGGCCCTAGCGGTGAACACCGGGGAGCTGTTTTTT. Protein sequence: CASSLALAVNTGELFF.

The chain joins TRBV5-1 to TRBJ2-7; D remains ambiguous. V was trimmed by 7 bases and J by 0 bases, leaving 8 bases between them. Germline loops: CDR1 SGHRS, CDR2 YFSETQ. The CDR3 contains 12 residues. CDR3 in DNA: TGCGCCAGCCCCCCCAGCTCCTACGAGCAGTACTTC. Translation: CASPPSSYEQYF. Full variable domain (rest looked up from reference TRBV5-1 and TRBJ2-7): KAGVTQTPRYLIKTRGQQVTLSCSPISGHRSVSWYQQTPGQGLQFLFEYFSETQRNKGNFPGRFSGRQFSNSRSEMNVSTLELGDSALYLCASPPSSYEQYFGPGTRLTVT.

Comment on this clone: Germline and junction disagree at one end, which may indicate a read error. The V gene is TRBV2, the J gene TRBJ1-3; no firm D call. Germline V gene data show CDR1 as SNHLY and CDR2 as FYNNEI. The CDR3 totals 12 residues. The CDR3 DNA follows: TGTGCCAGCAGGTCGGCTGGGAACACCATATATTTT. This codes for CASRSAGNTIYF. Variable domain in full (rest from reference TRBV2 and TRBJ1-3): EPEVTQTPSHQVTQMGQEVILRCVPISNHLYFYWYRQILGQKVEFLVSFYNNEISEKSEIFDDQFSVERPDGSNFTLKIRSTKLEDSAMYFCASRSAGNTIYFGEGSWLTVV.

The chain couples TRBV11-3 to TRBJ2-3; 11 bases fit TRBD2. Germline V gene data show CDR1 as SGHNT and CDR2 as YENEEA. This CDR3 is built from 17 residues. V lost 1 base to trimming and J lost 3 bases; unmatched junction nucleotides: 6. The CDR3 region is CASSLGPLAGVTDTQYF. The DNA of the CDR3 is TGTGCCAGCAGCTTAGGCCCACTAGCGGGAGTGACAGATACGCAGTATTTT.

This chain uses TRBV11-1 with TRBJ2-1; D is undetermined. The CDR3 totals 18 residues. CDR1 and CDR2 from the germline V gene are SGHAT and FQDESV (reference sequence). Trimming removed 3 bases at V and 0 bases at J, with 18 bases between. In DNA, the CDR3 is TGTGCCAGCAGCTTTTGGTTACGTGGGAACAGCTCCTACAATGAGCAGTTCTTC. As protein: CASSFWLRGNSSYNEQFF.

V gene TRBV7-8 combines with J gene TRBJ2-5; 7 positions agree with TRBD2. The J call may be in error: the DNA end matches TRBJ2-7 better. The CDR3 covers 16 residues. Germline V gives CDR1 SGHVS, CDR2 FQNEAQ. CDR3 sequence reads: CASSLAFRAGSDEQYF. As DNA, the CDR3 is TGTGCCAGCAGCTTAGCGTTTCGAGCGGGAAGCGACGAGCAGTACTTC.

V and J are TRBV5-3 and TRBJ1-1; possibly TRBD1 for D (6 bases). TRBV5-3 is flagged as an ORF with uncertain function. V was pared by 8 bases and J by 0 bases, with 14 bases between. The CDR3 is 14 residues long. Written as DNA, the CDR3 is TGTGCCAGCAGCACCGGGACATTGAACACTGAAGCTTTCTTT. Its translation is CASSTGTLNTEAFF.

The chain is built from TRBV6-1 and TRBJ2-1; D is unresolved. Germline lookup yields CDR1 MNHNS and CDR2 SASEGT. V lost 1 base to trimming and J lost 5 bases, with 6 bases between them. CDR3 length: 13 residues. CDR3 amino acids: CASSEDGHNEQFF. The CDR3 DNA reads as TGTGCCAGCAGTGAAGACGGACACAATGAGCAGTTCTTC.

This clone was recorded a few times. This chain uses TRBV29-1 with TRBJ2-2; 10 nucleotides match TRBD2. J was trimmed by 6 bases and V by 8 bases; bases with no gene match: 15. This CDR3 comprises 16 residues. Germline V CDR1 and CDR2: SQVTM, ANQGSEA. The CDR3 region is CSSELSSGSRAGELFF. As DNA, the CDR3 is TGCAGCTCTGAGTTGTCTAGCGGGAGTAGGGCCGGGGAGCTGTTTTTT.

The chain uses TRBV2 and TRBJ2-7, with D possibly TRBD1 on 6 matching bases. Germline V lookup: CDR1 SNHLY, CDR2 FYNNEI. With 3 bases removed from V and 0 bases from J, the gap between germline ends came to 9 bases. The CDR3 runs 14 residues. In nucleotides, the CDR3 is TGTGCCAGCAGTGAGCTGACAGGCTCCTACGAGCAGTACTTC. It specifies CASSELTGSYEQYF.